These 16 T cell receptor beta chains came from one sample sequenced in a study of blood T cell repertoires in COVID-19. Data came from immunoSEQ multiplex PCR; TCRdb stores just in-frame clones and leaves some out. The sample shows 300,000 to 350,000 clones, 90% of them seen only once. Sequencing was performed on peripheral blood. The receptor source for this set is a woman aged 40-49 years with COVID-19, enrolled during active disease.

The chain is built from TRBV28 and TRBJ2-5, with D possibly matching TRBD2 (6 bases). V was clipped by 2 bases and J by 1 base, with 14 bases between them. CDR3 length: 16 amino acids. The germline V gene has CDR1 MDHEN and CDR2 SYDVKM. CDR3 DNA: TGTGCCAGCAGTTTAAGACGGGGGACCTTCCAAGAGACCCAGTACTTC. It specifies CASSLRRGTFQETQYF.

The rearrangement links TRBV5-1 to TRBJ2-2; 8 nucleotides line up with TRBD1. The CDR3 totals 15 residues. Germline V CDR1 and CDR2: SGHRS, YFSETQ. V shed 5 bases and J 1 base; nucleotides not matched to a gene: 4. CDR3 sequence reads: CASRHGQGNTGELFF. As DNA, the CDR3 is TGCGCCAGCAGACACGGACAGGGGAACACCGGGGAGCTGTTTTTT. The full variable domain, with the rest looked up from reference TRBV5-1 and TRBJ2-2, is KAGVTQTPRYLIKTRGQQVTLSCSPISGHRSVSWYQQTPGQGLQFLFEYFSETQRNKGNFPGRFSGRQFSNSRSEMNVSTLELGDSALYLCASRHGQGNTGELFFGEGSRLTVL.

The chain carries TRBV7-2 and TRBJ2-1; TRBD2 matches at 9 bases. The CDR3 totals 14 residues. The V gene end was trimmed by 1 base and the J gene end by 6 bases; junction bases not matched to a gene: 1. From germline, CDR1 is SGHTA and CDR2 FQGNSA. CDR3 in amino acids: CASSLELAGNEQFF. The CDR3 nucleotides read TGTGCCAGCAGCTTAGAACTAGCGGGCAATGAGCAGTTCTTC.

This clone came up once. The chain joins TRBV30 to TRBJ2-6, with D perhaps matching TRBD1 (5 bases). CDR3 length equals 20 residues. In germline, CDR1 is GTSNPN, CDR2 SVGIG (reference sequence). V was pared by 1 base and J by 2 bases, with 24 bases between. CDR3 region: CAWSATREVPPRAGANVLTF. CDR3 nucleotide sequence: TGTGCCTGGAGTGCCACCCGAGAGGTCCCACCCAGGGCTGGGGCCAACGTCCTGACTTTC.

This chain connects TRBV19 to TRBJ1-1; TRBD1 agrees at 9 bases. V lost 5 bases to trimming and J lost 2 bases; unmatched junction nucleotides: 6. The CDR3 is made up of 15 amino acids. Germline V CDR1 and CDR2: LNHDA, SQIVND (reference sequence). Here the CDR3 DNA reads TGTGCCAGTAGTCCCCGGACAGGGGCAAACACTGAAGCTTTCTTT. As protein: CASSPRTGANTEAFF. Full variable domain (missing parts from reference TRBV19 and TRBJ1-1): DGGITQSPKYLFRKEGQNVTLSCEQNLNHDAMYWYRQDPGQGLRLIYYSQIVNDFQKGDIAEGYSVSREKKESFPLTVTSAQKNPTAFYLCASSPRTGANTEAFFGQGTRLTVV.

The chain combines TRBV27 with TRBJ1-1, with D unclear. The ends were cut back, 3 bases at V and 1 base at J, with 6 bases in the middle. The CDR3 is 13 residues long. Germline CDR1 reads MNHEY; CDR2 reads SMNVEV (reference sequence). The CDR3 spells CASSLSKNTEAFF. CDR3 DNA: TGTGCCAGCAGTTTGTCCAAGAACACTGAAGCTTTCTTT.

This chain joins TRBV28 and TRBJ2-7, with 10 bases fitting TRBD2. The CDR3 length is 15 residues. Germline-derived CDR1 and CDR2 are MDHEN and SYDVKM. The ends lost 6 bases at V and 0 bases at J; junction bases unmatched: 5. This chain's CDR3 is CASSYGTSDSYEQYF. Here the CDR3 DNA reads TGTGCCAGCAGCTACGGGACTAGCGACTCCTACGAGCAGTACTTC.

The chain carries TRBV12-3 or TRBV12-4 and TRBJ1-2, with D possibly matching TRBD1 (6 bases). This CDR3 region has 13 residues. The V and J ends lost 4 bases and 6 bases respectively, with 12 bases between them. The CDR3 loop reads CASSSQWGHGYTF. The CDR3 coding sequence is TGTGCCAGCAGTTCCCAGTGGGGGCATGGCTACACCTTC.

The chain carries TRBV5-1 and TRBJ2-1; 7 bases line up with TRBD1. In germline, CDR1 is SGHRS, CDR2 YFSETQ. CDR3 size: 16 residues. Trimming removed 1 base from V and 0 bases from J; junction bases left unmatched: 4. The CDR3, as DNA: TGCGCCAGCAGCTTGAGTGGGACAGCCTCCTACAATGAGCAGTTCTTC. This encodes CASSLSGTASYNEQFF.

This clone has a single count. V usage is TRBV30 and J usage is TRBJ1-1, with TRBD1 as a possible D gene (5 bases). Germline loops: CDR1 GTSNPN, CDR2 SVGIG (reference sequence). This CDR3 has 11 amino acids. The V end lost 0 bases, the J end lost 11 bases, and 10 bases lay between the germline ends. The CDR3 coding sequence is TGTGCCTGGAGTGTACGGACAAGGGCTTTCTTT. It specifies CAWSVRTRAFF.

V usage is TRBV2 and J usage is TRBJ1-2; TRBD1 matches 7 bases. Germline trimming cut 0 bases from V and 9 bases from J; bases unmatched to any gene: 7. The CDR3 is 14 amino acids. The germline CDR1 and CDR2 sequences are SNHLY and FYNNEI. The CDR3 region is CASSEATTGYRYTF. CDR3 nucleotides: TGTGCCAGCAGTGAAGCGACGACAGGGTACCGCTACACCTTC.

The V call is TRBV9, the J call TRBJ2-2; TRBD2 agrees at 7 bases. The V and J ends lost 4 bases and 5 bases, in that order; junction bases with no gene match: 5. The CDR3 loop spans 14 amino acids. Germline V gene sequence: CDR1 SGDLS, CDR2 YYNGEE. CDR3 amino acids: CASSRGDGTGELFF. For the CDR3, the DNA is TGTGCCAGCAGCCGGGGGGATGGAACCGGGGAGCTGTTTTTT.

The chain couples TRBV6-6 to TRBJ1-2, with TRBD1 matching over 7 bases. The junction had 5 bases not matched to a gene; V was cut back by 1 base and J by 6 bases. The CDR3 covers 14 residues. The V gene's germline CDR1 is MNHNY and CDR2 SVGAGI (reference sequence). This chain's CDR3 is CASSYLGGFDGYTF. DNA for the CDR3: TGTGCCAGCAGTTACTTAGGGGGCTTTGATGGCTACACCTTC.

The chain recombines TRBV5-1 with TRBJ2-1; D is undetermined. Germline CDR1 reads SGHRS; CDR2 reads YFSETQ. CDR3 length: 14 residues. The V end was cut by 1 base, the J end by 6 bases, with 11 bases between. The DNA for the CDR3 is TGCGCCAGCAGCTTGTCGAGGCGTTCCAATGAGCAGTTCTTC. Amino acids: CASSLSRRSNEQFF.

V usage is TRBV2 and J usage is TRBJ2-5; tentative D call: TRBD2 (6 bases). The CDR3 covers 15 residues. V was shortened by 2 bases and J by 5 bases, with 15 bases between the two germline ends. From germline, CDR1 is SNHLY and CDR2 FYNNEI. The CDR3 DNA follows: TGTGCCAGCAGTGAACGGCCGGGAGCGCGGGAGACCCAGTACTTC. Translating gives CASSERPGARETQYF.

The rearrangement links TRBV27 to TRBJ1-1; weak D call: TRBD1 (5 bases). V lost 6 bases and J 2 bases, leaving 16 bases between the germline ends. This CDR3 region has 15 residues. Per germline, CDR1 MNHEY and CDR2 SMNVEV (reference sequence). The CDR3 protein is CASSSYWGHNTEAFF. The CDR3 DNA reads as TGTGCCAGCAGCTCCTATTGGGGCCACAACACTGAAGCTTTCTTT.